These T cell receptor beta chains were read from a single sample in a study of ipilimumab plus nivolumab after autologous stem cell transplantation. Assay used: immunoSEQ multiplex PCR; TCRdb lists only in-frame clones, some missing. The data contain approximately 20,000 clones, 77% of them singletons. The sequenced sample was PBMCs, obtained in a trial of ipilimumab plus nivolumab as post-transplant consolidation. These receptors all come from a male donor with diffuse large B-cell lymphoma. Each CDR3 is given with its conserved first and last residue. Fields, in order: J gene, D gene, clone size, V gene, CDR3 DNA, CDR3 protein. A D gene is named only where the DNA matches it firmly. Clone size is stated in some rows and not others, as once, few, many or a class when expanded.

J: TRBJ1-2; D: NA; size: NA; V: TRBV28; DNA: TGTGCCAGCAGTTTATGGGAACAGACTAACTTC; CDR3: CASSLWEQTNF
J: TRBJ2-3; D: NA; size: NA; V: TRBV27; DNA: TGTGCCAGCAGTTTATCAAGGGGAGGTCGTACGCAGTATTTT; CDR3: CASSLSRGGRTQYF
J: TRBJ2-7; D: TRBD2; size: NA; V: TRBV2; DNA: TGTGCCAGCAGGTATAGCGGGGGGGCGATGAACGAGCAGTACTTC; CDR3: CASRYSGGAMNEQYF
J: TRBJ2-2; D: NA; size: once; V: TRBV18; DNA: TGTGCCAGCTCACCGTCCGGGACAACGAACACCGGGGAGCTGTTTTTT; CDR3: CASSPSGTTNTGELFF
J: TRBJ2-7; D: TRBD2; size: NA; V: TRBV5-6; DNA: TGTGCCAGCAGAGAGACTAGCCTCGGGAACGAGCAGTACTTC; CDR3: CASRETSLGNEQYF
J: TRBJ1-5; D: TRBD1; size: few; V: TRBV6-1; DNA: TGTGCCAGCAGTGAAAACCAGGGGGCGCGACAGCCCCAGCATTTT; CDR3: CASSENQGARQPQHF
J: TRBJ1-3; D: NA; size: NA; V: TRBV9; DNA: TGTGCCAGCAGCGTAGATGCCCAGGGTATATTCTCTGGAAACACCATATATTTT; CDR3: CASSVDAQGIFSGNTIYF
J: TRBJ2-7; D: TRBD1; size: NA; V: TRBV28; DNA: TGTGCCAGCGGGATTTCCGGGACAGTTTCCTACGAGCAGTACTTC; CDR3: CASGISGTVSYEQYF
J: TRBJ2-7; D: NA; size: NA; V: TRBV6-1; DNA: TGTGCCAGCAGTGACGACGGGACGTTCTACGAGCAGTACTTC; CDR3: CASSDDGTFYEQYF
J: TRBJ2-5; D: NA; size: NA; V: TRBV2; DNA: TGTGCCAGCAGAACCGACCTCTCCCAAGAGACCCAGTACTTC; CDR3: CASRTDLSQETQYF
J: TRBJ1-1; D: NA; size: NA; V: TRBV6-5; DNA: TGTGCCAGCAGCCGCCAGACAGAAAAACCTGAAGCTTTCTTT; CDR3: CASSRQTEKPEAFF
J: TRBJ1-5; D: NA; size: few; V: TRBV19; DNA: TGTGCCAGTACCCCCGCGGGCCATCAGCCCCAGCATTTT; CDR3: CASTPAGHQPQHF
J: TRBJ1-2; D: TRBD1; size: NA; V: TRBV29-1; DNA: TGCAGCGTGGAGGACAGGGAGGTTAACTATGGCTACACCTTC; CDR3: CSVEDREVNYGYTF
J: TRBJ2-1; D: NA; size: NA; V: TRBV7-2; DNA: TGTGCCAGCAGCTTAGAGACGCCCGCCTACAATGAGCAGTTCTTC; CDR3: CASSLETPAYNEQFF
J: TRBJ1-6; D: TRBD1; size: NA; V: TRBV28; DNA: TGTGCCAGCAGACCGAGGGGACAGGGAAATTCACCCCTCCACTTT; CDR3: CASRPRGQGNSPLHF